Each of the 8 T cell receptor beta chains below was sequenced from the same sample in a study of T-cell reconstitution after alpha-beta-depleted transplantation in children. TCRbeta library preparation incorporated unique molecular identifiers. TCRdb reanalysed the PCR reads using MiXCR and keeps one entry per CDR3 protein. Here the sample spans over 150,000 distinct CDR3 sequences, around 7% being singletons. This material consisted of PBMCs, taken before TCRalphabeta/CD19-depleted stem cell transplant. The source of these receptors is a boy between 2 and 10 years old with acute lymphoblastic leukemia, due to receive a stem cell transplant.

In this sample, this clonotype turned up many times. The J gene is TRBJ2-5, the V gene TRBV7-9, with 9 positions matching TRBD2. From germline, CDR1 is SEHNR and CDR2 FQNEAQ (reference sequence). V dropped 3 bases and J dropped 5; count of bases not matched to a gene: 10. CDR3 size: 16 residues. Here the CDR3 reads CASSFGAGGWDETQYF. CDR3 coding DNA: TGTGCCAGCAGCTTCGGAGCGGGAGGTTGGGACGAGACCCAGTACTTC. The whole variable domain, filled in from reference TRBV7-9 and TRBJ2-5, reads DTGVSQNPRHKITKRGQNVTFRCDPISEHNRLYWYRQTLGQGPEFLTYFQNEAQLEKSRLLSDRFSAERPKGSFSTLEIQRTEQGDSAMYLCASSFGAGGWDETQYFGPGTRLLVL.

This clonotype was observed many times. The chain recombines TRBV6-6 with TRBJ2-3, with unresolved D. The CDR3 loop spans 13 amino acids. The germline CDR1 and CDR2 sequences are MNHNY and SVGAGI (reference sequence). Trimming shortened V by 3 bases and J by 5 bases, and 9 bases separated the two germline ends. The CDR3 region is CASSYRAGDTQYF. The CDR3 DNA reads as TGTGCCAGCAGTTATCGGGCCGGAGATACGCAGTATTTT.

This clonotype has just a few counts. V gene TRBV21-1 combines with J gene TRBJ2-4; the D call of TRBD1 is as the table states it, not checked on the DNA. TRBV21-1 is shown as a pseudogene. The CDR3 has 14 amino acids. CDR3 DNA sequence: TGTGCCAGCAGCGCGGGACCAGCCAAAAACATTCAGTACTTC. Encoded protein: CASSAGPAKNIQYF.

The table lists this clonotype with a few counts. This sequence joins TRBV27 and TRBJ2-3, with 7 bases that match TRBD2. Trimming removed 0 bases from V and 6 bases from J; junction bases left unmatched: 3. There are 14 residues in the CDR3. Germline CDR1 is MNHEY and CDR2 is SMNVEV (reference sequence). CDR3 DNA: TGTGCCAGCAGTTTATCGAAGGGAGGGGATACGCAGTATTTT. The encoded protein is CASSLSKGGDTQYF.

The genes are TRBV7-8 and TRBJ1-1; the D is unclear. The CDR3 length is 13 residues. Germline CDR1 is SGHVS and CDR2 is FQNEAQ. Trimming stripped 4 bases from V and 2 bases from J, with 8 bases between. Here the CDR3 reads CASSSAGNTEAFF. The CDR3 DNA reads as TGTGCCAGCAGCTCAGCCGGTAACACTGAAGCTTTCTTT.

This clonotype was detected many times. The chain uses TRBV7-9 and TRBJ2-1, with a tentative D call TRBD1 (6 bases). The germline V gene has CDR1 SEHNR and CDR2 FQNEAQ (reference sequence). CDR3 size: 15 residues. V lost 5 bases and J 1 base, leaving 12 bases between the germline ends. This chain's CDR3 is CASSPRDRSYNEQFF. DNA of the CDR3: TGTGCCAGCAGCCCTCGAGACAGGTCCTACAATGAGCAGTTCTTC.

In its sample, this clonotype was seen many times. The rearrangement uses TRBV12-3 or TRBV12-4 and TRBJ2-5, with D perhaps TRBD2 (5 bases). Trimming pared 6 bases from V and 2 bases from J, leaving 13 bases between. The CDR3 is 14 amino acids. This CDR3 is CASSHSGWQETQYF. For the CDR3, the DNA is TGTGCCAGCAGCCACTCGGGGTGGCAAGAGACCCAGTACTTC.

This clonotype is labeled medium-sized. The gene calls are TRBV12-3 or TRBV12-4 and TRBJ2-7, with D hard to call. V was pared by 6 bases and J by 2 bases, with 11 bases between. There are 13 residues in the CDR3. In nucleotides, the CDR3 is TGTGCCAGCAGCAACCCCTCGGCCTACGAGCAGTACTTC. Its translation is CASSNPSAYEQYF.